This T cell receptor beta chain was recovered during a study of shared clonotypes between healthy human individuals. As defined, naive CD8 cells were CD45RO-negative and positively selected for CCR7, with terminally differentiated effector memory CD45RA+ cells excluded. Germline V CDR1 and CDR2: MNHEY, SMNVEV (reference sequence). This CDR3 has 13 amino acids. Trimming removed 6 bases from V and 4 bases from J, with 13 bases in between. Clones were read by immunoSEQ multiplex PCR, and TCRdb kept only the in-frame ones, dropping some. The table lists around 1.9 million clones, around 95% of them singletons.

The source is a man younger than 35 in good health. Some clones in this sample may be carry-over from other donors' samples. Specimen: naive CD8+ T cells from PBMCs. This chain connects TRBV27 to TRBJ2-7; a weak D match, TRBD1 (6 bases). DNA of the CDR3: TGTGCCAGCAGCCCGGGACACCGATACGAGCAGTACTTC. This sequence encodes CASSPGHRYEQYF.